This TCR beta chain was identified in a study of graft-versus-host responses after intestinal transplantation. Turning to this clone: Its target is unknown.

TCRdb's table, derived via immunoSEQ multiplex PCR, lists solely in-frame clones and lacks some. The data show around 95,000 clones, less than 90% seen once. The CDR3 has 14 residues. V trimming: 4 bases; J trimming: 3 bases; junction bases outside the gene matches: 5. Germline assignment: CDR1 SGHVS and CDR2 FNYEAQ. V is TRBV7-6 and J is TRBJ1-2; 7 nucleotides agree with TRBD1. The source material was unstimulated CD4+ T cells sorted from spleen or lymph node cells, sampled before transplant. The TCR originated in a human donor who was the organ donor for an intestinal transplant. The CDR3 nucleotides read TGTGCCAGCAGCTCCGGGGACAGCTACTATGGCTACACCTTC. The encoded protein is CASSSGDSYYGYTF. The full variable domain, rest sourced from reference TRBV7-6 and TRBJ1-2, is GAGVSQSPRYKVTKRGQDVALRCDPISGHVSLYWYRQALGQGPEFLTYFNYEAQQDKSGLPNDRFSAERPEGSISTLTIQRTEQRDSAMYRCASSSGDSYYGYTFGSGTRLTVV.